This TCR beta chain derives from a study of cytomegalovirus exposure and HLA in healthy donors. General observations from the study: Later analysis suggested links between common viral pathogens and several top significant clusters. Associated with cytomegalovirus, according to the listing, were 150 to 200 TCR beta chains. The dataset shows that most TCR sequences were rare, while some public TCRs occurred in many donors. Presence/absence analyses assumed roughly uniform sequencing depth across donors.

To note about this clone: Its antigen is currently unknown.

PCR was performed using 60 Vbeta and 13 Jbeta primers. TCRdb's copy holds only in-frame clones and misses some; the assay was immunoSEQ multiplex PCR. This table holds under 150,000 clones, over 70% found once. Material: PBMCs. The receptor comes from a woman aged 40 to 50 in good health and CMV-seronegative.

The CDR3 bases are TGTGCCAGCTCACCTGGGGGCGTTGGCTACACCTTC. Protein product: CASSPGGVGYTF. The chain carries TRBV18 and TRBJ1-2, with D possibly TRBD1 on 6 matching bases. Trimming removed 3 bases from V and 7 bases from J, with 9 bases in between. Germline assignment: CDR1 KGHSH and CDR2 LQKENI. The CDR3 runs to 12 residues.